One and the same sample provided the 12 T cell receptor beta chains below, sequenced in a study of cytomegalovirus exposure and HLA in healthy donors (dated by TCRdb to between 2016 and 2019). Library preparation was by the immunoSEQ multiplex PCR assay. A mixture of 60 forward primers for TCR Vbeta segments and 13 reverse primers for TCR Jbeta segments was used in the multiplex PCR. TCRdb provides this immuneACCESS table in a form limited to in-frame rearrangements. Some clones are lacking; in checked studies, under half of them reflect an unresolved V gene, and why the rest are absent is not known. The sample table records around 150,000 clones; approximately 77% of these occur just once. About 7.9% of the sample lies in the top ten. Sequenced input: PBMCs. Every receptor here comes from a male donor in good health and CMV-seropositive.

V gene TRBV11-2 combines with J gene TRBJ2-1; 12 bases match TRBD2. V shed 4 bases and J 4 bases; nucleotides not matched to a gene: 2. CDR3 length: 15 amino acids. Germline loops: CDR1 SGHAT, CDR2 FQNNGV. The CDR3 region has the DNA TGTGCCAGCAGCTCGACTAGCGGGGGATACAATGAGCAGTTCTTC. Encoded protein: CASSSTSGGYNEQFF.

The chain couples TRBV5-1 to TRBJ2-3; D is unclear. CDR3 length: 15 residues. The V and J ends lost 2 bases and 4 bases respectively, with 14 bases between them. Germline V gene lookup returns CDR1 SGHRS and CDR2 YFSETQ. CDR3 DNA sequence: TGCGCCAGCAGCTTCGGTTTGAGGAGCCCAGATACGCAGTATTTT. It specifies CASSFGLRSPDTQYF.

The J gene is TRBJ1-2, the V gene TRBV7-9; D not resolved. The V and J ends lost 4 bases and 0 bases respectively, with 6 bases between them. The germline CDR1 and CDR2 sequences are SEHNR and FQNEAQ (reference sequence). The CDR3 runs 13 residues. CDR3 loop: CASSSGTNYGYTF. CDR3 sequence (DNA): TGTGCCAGCAGCTCAGGCACTAACTATGGCTACACCTTC.

The table lists this clone with a few counts. The chain's CDR3 is CASSLDAGEMLFF. CDR3 sequence (DNA): TGTGCCAGCAGCTTGGACGCAGGGGAGATGCTGTTTTTT. V and J are TRBV5-4 and TRBJ1-4; tentative D call: TRBD1 (6 bases). V gave up 0 bases and J gave up 14 bases, with 14 bases separating them. Germline values: CDR1 SGHNT, CDR2 YYREEE (reference sequence). The CDR3 is 13 amino acids.

The rearrangement joins TRBV27 to TRBJ1-6; 7 positions agree with TRBD1. Germline trimming cut 2 bases from V and 4 bases from J; bases unmatched to any gene: 2. This CDR3 has 15 residues. Germline CDR1 MNHEY, CDR2 SMNVEV (reference sequence). Here the CDR3 DNA reads TGTGCCAGCAGTTTAGGGACAGTGTATAATTCACCCCTCCACTTT. This translates into CASSLGTVYNSPLHF.

Here the CDR3 reads CASSVDLGGAAEYEQYF. For the CDR3, the DNA is TGTGCCAGCAGCGTAGATTTAGGGGGCGCGGCCGAATACGAGCAGTACTTC. The chain recombines TRBV9 with TRBJ2-7, with 7 bases that match TRBD1. Per the germline V gene, CDR1 is SGDLS and CDR2 is YYNGEE. The CDR3 covers 17 residues. V trimming: 0 bases; J trimming: 4 bases; junction bases outside the gene matches: 13.

This chain links TRBV2 with TRBJ1-1; no firm D call. Trimming removed 3 bases at V and 6 bases at J, with 14 bases between. The CDR3 covers 14 residues. The V gene's germline CDR1 is SNHLY and CDR2 FYNNEI. The CDR3 sequence: CASSESGLNPEAFF. The CDR3 region has the DNA TGTGCCAGCAGTGAGTCTGGGCTTAACCCTGAAGCTTTCTTT.

This sequence joins TRBV11-2 and TRBJ2-1; tentatively, D is TRBD2 (7 bases). Germline lookup yields CDR1 SGHAT and CDR2 FQNNGV. This CDR3 is 14 amino acids long. Trimming pared 3 bases from V and 7 bases from J, leaving 13 bases between. The DNA of the CDR3 is TGTGCCAGCAGCTTGGGGGGGCTGGGTAATGAGCAGTTCTTC. It encodes CASSLGGLGNEQFF.

J is TRBJ2-7 and V is TRBV9; 9 positions match TRBD1. CDR1 and CDR2 from the germline V gene are SGDLS and YYNGEE. The CDR3 loop spans 15 amino acids. Trimming at V came to 2 bases and at J to 0 bases, leaving 3 bases not matched to a gene. The CDR3 nucleotides read TGTGCCAGCAGCGTGGGGACAGGGATCTCCTACGAGCAGTACTTC. Its translation is CASSVGTGISYEQYF.

CDR3 bases: TGTGCCAGCAGCTATGGGACAGGGATTAACTATGGCTACACCTTC. This gives the protein CASSYGTGINYGYTF. The chain employs TRBV11-2 and TRBJ1-2, with 9 bases aligning to TRBD1. Losses at the gene ends were 4 bases for V and 1 base for J; bases not matched to a gene: 4. The germline CDR1 and CDR2 sequences are SGHAT and FQNNGV. This CDR3 is built from 15 residues.

The chain carries TRBV18 and TRBJ1-4; D not certain. Germline values: CDR1 KGHSH, CDR2 LQKENI. CDR3 length: 13 amino acids. V shed 1 base and J shed 8 bases, with 8 bases lying between them. This chain's CDR3 is CASSPQGGEKLFF. The CDR3 nucleotides are TGTGCCAGCTCACCACAGGGCGGGGAAAAACTGTTTTTT.

The V call is TRBV6-1, the J call TRBJ2-5; D perhaps matches TRBD1 (5 bases). This CDR3 is 18 amino acids long. Germline V gene lookup returns CDR1 MNHNS and CDR2 SASEGT. The V end lost 3 bases, the J end lost 2 bases, and 22 bases lay between the germline ends. In DNA form, the CDR3 reads TGTGCCAGCAGTGAGTTGGCAGGGATCCCCCAAGGGCAAGAGACCCAGTACTTC. It translates to CASSELAGIPQGQETQYF.